Listed below are T cell receptor beta chains from one sample, sequenced in a study of radiation and T cells in renal cell carcinoma. TCRdb's table, derived via immunoSEQ multiplex PCR, lists solely in-frame clones and lacks some. Of some 75,000 clones listed, roughly 82% were seen once; the top ten hold approximately 5.4%. The source material was blood, sampled from a patient whose treatment included radiotherapy and nephrectomy. Receptors originate from a man aged 60 to 69 with renal cell carcinoma. The CDR3 runs from the conserved cysteine through the conserved F or W. Fields, in order: CDR3 DNA, CDR3 protein, V gene, J gene, clone size, D gene. The D gene is left open where the match is weak. Size is stated for part of the rows, as once, few or many counts, or as a class when the clone is expanded.

TGTGCCAGGGGACTAGCGGGCCACGAGCAGTACTTC	CARGLAGHEQYF	TRBV5-6	TRBJ2-7	-	TRBD2
TGCGCCAGCAGCCCCCTAGACCTAGCGGACAATGAGCAGTTCTTC	CASSPLDLADNEQFF	TRBV5-1	TRBJ2-1	-	TRBD2
TGTGCCAGCAGTTTCTCCCTGACTAGCGGGGCTTTAAAAGGGGGATACAATGAGCAGTTCTTC	CASSFSLTSGALKGGYNEQFF	TRBV2	TRBJ2-1	-	TRBD2
TGTGCCAGCAGTCTAGAGGGGTTAGACCGCCCCCAGCATTTT	CASSLEGLDRPQHF	TRBV7-2	TRBJ1-5	-	-
TGTGCCAGCAGTTCCCGGACAGGGGGAGGAGAGACCCAGTACTTC	CASSSRTGGGETQYF	TRBV6-6	TRBJ2-5	-	TRBD1
TGTGCCAGCAGCTTTGTGGCCAGACCCTATGGCTACACCTTC	CASSFVARPYGYTF	TRBV7-3	TRBJ1-2	many	-
TGTGCCAGTAGTAGGGCCGGGAAGGTATACGAGCAGTACTTC	CASSRAGKVYEQYF	TRBV19	TRBJ2-7	-	-
TGCAGTGCTAGAGATACCGAGAAACTGTTTTTT	CSARDTEKLFF	TRBV20-1	TRBJ1-4	-	-
TGCGCCAGCAGCTTGGGGGTGACTAGCGGGAGATGGAGGCAAGAGACCCAGTACTTC	CASSLGVTSGRWRQETQYF	TRBV5-1	TRBJ2-5	-	TRBD2
TGTGCCAGCAGGGGAACGGGCTATGGCTACACCTTC	CASRGTGYGYTF	TRBV2	TRBJ1-2	-	-
TGCGCCACCTTGCTTTACGCTGCTTTT	CATLLYAAF	TRBV10-2	TRBJ2-3	-	-
TGCGCCAGCAGCTTGCTAGCGGGAGCAGATACGCAGTATTTT	CASSLLAGADTQYF	TRBV5-1	TRBJ2-3	-	TRBD2
TGTGCCAGTAGTCCCAACAGGGAGACCCACGAGCAGTACTTC	CASSPNRETHEQYF	TRBV19	TRBJ2-7	-	-
TGTGCCGGAGTTGTATGTGATAGCAATCAGCCCCAGCATTTT	CAGVVCDSNQPQHF	TRBV14	TRBJ1-5	-	-
TGTGCCAGCAGTTACTTTGGGGCGGCTGAAGCTTTCTTT	CASSYFGAAEAFF	TRBV6-5	TRBJ1-1	-	-
TGTGCCAGCAGCCCTCGCGAAGCGGGGACGACAGATACGCAGTATTTT	CASSPREAGTTDTQYF	TRBV7-2	TRBJ2-3	-	TRBD2
TGCGCCAGCAGCTTGGAGGGCCTCTACACTGAAGCTTTCTTT	CASSLEGLYTEAFF	TRBV5-1	TRBJ1-1	-	-
TGTGCCAGCAGCTTAGTAGGGACGGACCAAGAGCAGTACTTC	CASSLVGTDQEQYF	TRBV7-6	TRBJ2-7	-	-
TGTGCCAGCAGCCTCGATGGCGGGAGAGGGACCGGGGAGCTGTTTTTT	CASSLDGGRGTGELFF	TRBV4-2	TRBJ2-2	few	TRBD2
TGTGCCAGCAGCTTGCCGGGACTAGCGGGAGGGGGCACCGGGGAGCTGTTTTTT	CASSLPGLAGGGTGELFF	TRBV5-4	TRBJ2-2	-	TRBD2
TGTGCCAGCAGCGTCCAGGGGGCAAACACCATATATTTT	CASSVQGANTIYF	TRBV9	TRBJ1-3	once	TRBD1
TGTGCCACCGAAGAGGGATTCCGGCATCAGCCCCAGCATTTT	CATEEGFRHQPQHF	TRBV19	TRBJ1-5	-	-
TGCGCCAGCAGCTTGGGCGGTGGGCGCGGCGGCTACGAGCAGTACTTC	CASSLGGGRGGYEQYF	TRBV5-1	TRBJ2-7	-	-
TGTGCCAGCAGCTTACTAACCGGAGCCAATGAGCAGTTCTTC	CASSLLTGANEQFF	TRBV7-9	TRBJ2-1	-	-
TGTGCCAGCATGGGTGCAGCGGGAGGGCCGGAGCCAGATACGCAGTATTTT	CASMGAAGGPEPDTQYF	TRBV2	TRBJ2-3	-	TRBD2
TGTGCCAGCAGCTTAAACCTAGCGTGGGGTAGCGCGGGCACCGGGGAGCTGTTTTTT	CASSLNLAWGSAGTGELFF	TRBV7-9	TRBJ2-2	-	-
TGTGCCAGTAGTATAATGGGGCTCAAGGGGCTGACGGGCCAGAGCTCCTACAATGAGCAGTTCTTC	CASSIMGLKGLTGQSSYNEQFF	TRBV19	TRBJ2-1	once	-
TGTGCCAGCAGCCAGACGAGGGGGCAGGATGAGCAGTTCTTC	CASSQTRGQDEQFF	TRBV11-2	TRBJ2-1	once	TRBD1
TGTGCCAGCAGCTCCCTAGGAGCAGATACGCAGTATTTT	CASSSLGADTQYF	TRBV5-4	TRBJ2-3	-	-
TGCGCCAGCAGCCAAGAGGCGGGCCCCACAGATACGCAGTATTTT	CASSQEAGPTDTQYF	TRBV4-1	TRBJ2-3	-	-
TGTGCCAGCAGCGCCGGTGGGACACCCTTAAACGAGCAGTACTTC	CASSAGGTPLNEQYF	TRBV5-4	TRBJ2-7	-	-
TGTGCCAGCAGTCAAAGTCCCGAAGCTTTCTTT	CASSQSPEAFF	TRBV6-1	TRBJ1-1	few	-
TGCAGCGTTGGTCAGCCCTCTGGAGCTTTCTTT	CSVGQPSGAFF	TRBV29-1	TRBJ1-1	-	-
TGTGCCAGCAGCGTAGGACAGTCCTCCTACGAGCAGTACTTC	CASSVGQSSYEQYF	TRBV9	TRBJ2-7	once	-
TGTGCCAGCAGCTCAGTGTGGGGAGGGGTGGAAAACACCATATATTTT	CASSSVWGGVENTIYF	TRBV11-2	TRBJ1-3	once	-
TGTGCCAGCAGCTTGTCGTCGTTCTGGGGGCGGGACACAGATACGCAGTATTTT	CASSLSSFWGRDTDTQYF	TRBV5-4	TRBJ2-3	-	-
TGTGCCAGCAGCGCGATCCAGGGGGGTGAGCAGTTCTTC	CASSAIQGGEQFF	TRBV9	TRBJ2-1	-	-
TGTGCCAGCAGCTTCGGGACAGGGGCCGAGCAGTACTTC	CASSFGTGAEQYF	TRBV7-3	TRBJ2-7	-	TRBD1
TGTGCCATGGGACAAAGCAATCAGCCCCAGCATTTT	CAMGQSNQPQHF	TRBV10-3	TRBJ1-5	-	-
TGTGCCAGCAGGGTAGGAGGGTTGAGCTCTGGAAACACCATATATTTT	CASRVGGLSSGNTIYF	TRBV28	TRBJ1-3	-	-